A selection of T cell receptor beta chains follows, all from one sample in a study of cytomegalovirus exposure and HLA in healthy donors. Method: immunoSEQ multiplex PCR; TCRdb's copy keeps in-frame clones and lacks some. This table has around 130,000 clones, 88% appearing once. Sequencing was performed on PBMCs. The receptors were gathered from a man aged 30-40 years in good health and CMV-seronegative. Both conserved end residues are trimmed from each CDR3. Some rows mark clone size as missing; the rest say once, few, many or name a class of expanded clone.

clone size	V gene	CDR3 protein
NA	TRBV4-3	ASSRNNQGDEQY
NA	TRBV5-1	ASSLDPGTGGNGYT
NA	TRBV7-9	ASSPRTDSWSTEAF
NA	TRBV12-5	ASGLVLGGAGPEETQY
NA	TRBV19	ASSPTRQKSRMNTEAF
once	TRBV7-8	ASSFDRVGQPQH
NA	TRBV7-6	ASSLGARLRGYT
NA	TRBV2	ASTGGGTEAF
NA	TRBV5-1	ASSSNSGRPTYEQY
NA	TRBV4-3	ASSRTLAGAPTDTQY
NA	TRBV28	ASSLRQGFSEAF
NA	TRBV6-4	ASSPGLAADTQY
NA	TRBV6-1	ASSEANLGGERGEQF
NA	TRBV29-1	SVEGLAGEDEQF
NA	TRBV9	ASSGGVFSGANVLT
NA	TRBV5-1	ASSPYGQGAWEQY
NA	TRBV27	ASSFRDSYEQY
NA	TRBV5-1	ASSRTGGENQPQH
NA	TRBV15	ATSRDSGGDVLSSYEQY